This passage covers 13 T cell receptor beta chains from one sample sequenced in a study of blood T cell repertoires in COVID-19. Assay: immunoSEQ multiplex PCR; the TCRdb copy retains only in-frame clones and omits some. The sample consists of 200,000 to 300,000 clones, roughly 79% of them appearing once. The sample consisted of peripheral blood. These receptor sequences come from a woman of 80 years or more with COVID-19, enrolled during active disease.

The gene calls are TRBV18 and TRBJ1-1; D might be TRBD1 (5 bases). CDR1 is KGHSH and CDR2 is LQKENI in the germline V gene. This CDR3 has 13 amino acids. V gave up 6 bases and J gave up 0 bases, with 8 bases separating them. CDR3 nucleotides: TGTGCCAGCTCCGGGGGATTGAACACTGAAGCTTTCTTT. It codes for CASSGGLNTEAFF.

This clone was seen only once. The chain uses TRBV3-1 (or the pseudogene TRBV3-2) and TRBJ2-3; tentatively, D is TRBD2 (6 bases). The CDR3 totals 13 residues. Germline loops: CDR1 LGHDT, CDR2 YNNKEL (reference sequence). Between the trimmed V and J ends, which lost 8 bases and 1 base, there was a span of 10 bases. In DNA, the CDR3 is TGTGCCAGCGAAAAGCGGGGCACAGATACGCAGTATTTT. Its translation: CASEKRGTDTQYF.

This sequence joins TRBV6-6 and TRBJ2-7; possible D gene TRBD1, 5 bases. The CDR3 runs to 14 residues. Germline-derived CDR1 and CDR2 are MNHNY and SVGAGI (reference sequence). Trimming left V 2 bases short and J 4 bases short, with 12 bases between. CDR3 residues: CASSYGQGSYEQYF. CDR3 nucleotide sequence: TGTGCCAGCAGTTACGGTCAGGGATCATACGAGCAGTACTTC.

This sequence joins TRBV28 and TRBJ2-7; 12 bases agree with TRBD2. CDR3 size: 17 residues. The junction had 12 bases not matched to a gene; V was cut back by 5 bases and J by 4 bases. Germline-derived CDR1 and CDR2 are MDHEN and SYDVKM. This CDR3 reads CASSHQGLAGHSYEQYF. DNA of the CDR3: TGTGCCAGCAGTCACCAAGGACTAGCGGGACATTCTTACGAGCAGTACTTC.

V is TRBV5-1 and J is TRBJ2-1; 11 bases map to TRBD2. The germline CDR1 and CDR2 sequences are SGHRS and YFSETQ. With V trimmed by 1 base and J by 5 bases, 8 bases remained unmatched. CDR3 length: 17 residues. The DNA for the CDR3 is TGCGCCAGCAGCTTGCCGAAACTAGCGGGAGCCGACAATGAGCAGTTCTTC. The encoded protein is CASSLPKLAGADNEQFF.

The CDR3 reads CASSVVSGPYNEQFF. The DNA for the CDR3 is TGTGCCAGCAGCGTAGTTAGCGGGCCTTACAATGAGCAGTTCTTC. The chain has TRBV9 and TRBJ2-1; 7 bases align to TRBD2. CDR1 is SGDLS and CDR2 is YYNGEE in the germline V gene. The CDR3 loop spans 15 amino acids. V trimming: 0 bases; J trimming: 4 bases; junction bases outside the gene matches: 4.

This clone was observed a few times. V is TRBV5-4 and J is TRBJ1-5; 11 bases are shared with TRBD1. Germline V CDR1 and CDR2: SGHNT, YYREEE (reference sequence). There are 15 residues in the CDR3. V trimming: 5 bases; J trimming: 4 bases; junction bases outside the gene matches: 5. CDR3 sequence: CASSVGTGGNQPQHF. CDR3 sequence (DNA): TGTGCCAGCAGTGTCGGGACAGGGGGAAATCAGCCCCAGCATTTT.

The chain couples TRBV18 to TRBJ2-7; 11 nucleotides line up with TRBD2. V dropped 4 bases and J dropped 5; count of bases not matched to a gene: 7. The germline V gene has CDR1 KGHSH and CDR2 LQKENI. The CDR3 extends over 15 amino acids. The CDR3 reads CASSLTSGSLHEQYF. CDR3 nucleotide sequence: TGTGCCAGCTCACTAACTAGCGGGAGTCTACACGAGCAGTACTTC.

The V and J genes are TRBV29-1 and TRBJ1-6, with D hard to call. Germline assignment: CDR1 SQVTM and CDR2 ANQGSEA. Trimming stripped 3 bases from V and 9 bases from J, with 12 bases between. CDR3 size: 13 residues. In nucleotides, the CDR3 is TGCAGCGTTGATCCCGGGGAGGGTTCACCCCTCCACTTT. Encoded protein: CSVDPGEGSPLHF.

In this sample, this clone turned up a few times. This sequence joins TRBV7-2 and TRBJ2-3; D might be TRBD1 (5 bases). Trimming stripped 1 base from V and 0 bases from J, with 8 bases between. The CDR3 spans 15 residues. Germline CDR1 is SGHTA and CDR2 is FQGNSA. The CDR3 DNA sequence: TGTGCCAGCAGCTTAGAGGGGTCTAGCACAGATACGCAGTATTTT. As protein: CASSLEGSSTDTQYF.

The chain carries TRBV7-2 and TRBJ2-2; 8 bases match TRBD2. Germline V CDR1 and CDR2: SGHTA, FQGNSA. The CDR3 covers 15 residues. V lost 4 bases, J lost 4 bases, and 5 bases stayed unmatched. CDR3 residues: CASSSRAGGTGELFF. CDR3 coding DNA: TGTGCCAGCAGCTCAAGGGCGGGGGGCACCGGGGAGCTGTTTTTT. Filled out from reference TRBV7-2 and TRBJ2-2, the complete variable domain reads GAGVSQSPSNKVTEKGKDVELRCDPISGHTALYWYRQSLGQGLEFLIYFQGNSAPDKSGLPSDRFSAERTGGSVSTLTIQRTQQEDSAVYLCASSSRAGGTGELFFGEGSRLTVL.

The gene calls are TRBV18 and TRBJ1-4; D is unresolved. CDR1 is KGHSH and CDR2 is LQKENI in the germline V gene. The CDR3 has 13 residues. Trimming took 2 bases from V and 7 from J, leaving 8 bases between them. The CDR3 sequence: CASSPSVGEKLFF. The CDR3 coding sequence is TGTGCCAGCTCACCATCGGTCGGTGAAAAACTGTTTTTT. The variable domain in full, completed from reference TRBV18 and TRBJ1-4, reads NAGVMQNPRHLVRRRGQEARLRCSPMKGHSHVYWYRQLPEEGLKFMVYLQKENIIDESGMPKERFSAEFPKEGPSILRIQQVVRGDSAAYFCASSPSVGEKLFFGSGTQLSVL.

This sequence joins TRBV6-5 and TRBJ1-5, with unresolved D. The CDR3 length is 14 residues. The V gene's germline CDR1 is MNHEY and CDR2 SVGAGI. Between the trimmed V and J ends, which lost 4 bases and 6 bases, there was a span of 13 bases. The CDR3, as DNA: TGTGCCAGCAGTTCCTCCGGGATTCCTCAGCCCCAGCATTTT. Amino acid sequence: CASSSSGIPQPQHF.